This T cell receptor beta chain derives from a study of T cells after posttransplantation cyclophosphamide. CDR1 is LNHDA, CDR2 SQIVND, per germline (reference sequence). The CDR3 has 14 residues. V was trimmed by 3 bases and J by 6 bases, leaving 15 bases between them. The study's findings and limits: Recipient CMV seropositivity and CMV reactivation strongly tracked TRB clonality. Blood and skin or GI T cell repertoires showed limited TRB overlap. Later post-transplant blood repertoires were often dominated by donor CD8+ memory clones.

This clone was seen many times. The antigen is undetermined. Profiled with immunoSEQ multiplex PCR; TCRdb holds only in-frame clones, not every one. This repertoire holds tens of thousands of clones, and none appear only once. This chain uses TRBV19 with TRBJ2-7, with TRBD1 as a possible D gene (5 bases). The TCR was taken from a man aged 45 to 65 in good health, CMV-negative, and a related stem cell transplant donor. Specimen: PBMCs. The CDR3: CASSISQGRFEQYF. CDR3 nucleotide sequence: TGTGCCAGTAGTATCTCGCAGGGCCGATTCGAGCAGTACTTC. The complete variable domain, with remaining parts taken from reference TRBV19 and TRBJ2-7, reads DGGITQSPKYLFRKEGQNVTLSCEQNLNHDAMYWYRQDPGQGLRLIYYSQIVNDFQKGDIAEGYSVSREKKESFPLTVTSAQKNPTAFYLCASSISQGRFEQYFGPGTRLTVT.